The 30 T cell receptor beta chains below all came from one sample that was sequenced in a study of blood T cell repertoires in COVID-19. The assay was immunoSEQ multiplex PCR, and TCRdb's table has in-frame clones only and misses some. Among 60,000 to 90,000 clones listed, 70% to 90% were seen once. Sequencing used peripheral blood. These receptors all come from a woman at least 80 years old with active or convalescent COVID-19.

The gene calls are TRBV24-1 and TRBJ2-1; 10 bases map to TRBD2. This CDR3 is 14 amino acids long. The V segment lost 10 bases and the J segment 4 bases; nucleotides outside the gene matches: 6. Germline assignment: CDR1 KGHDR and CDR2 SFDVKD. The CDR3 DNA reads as TGTGCCACTGGGGCTAGCGGGAGATACAATGAGCAGTTCTTC. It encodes CATGASGRYNEQFF.

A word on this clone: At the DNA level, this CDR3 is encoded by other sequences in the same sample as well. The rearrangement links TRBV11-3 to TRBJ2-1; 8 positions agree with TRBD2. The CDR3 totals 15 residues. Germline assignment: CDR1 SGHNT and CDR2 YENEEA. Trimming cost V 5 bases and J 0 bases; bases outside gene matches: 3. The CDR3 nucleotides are TGTGCCAGCAGCAGGAGCGGGAGCTCCTACAATGAGCAGTTCTTC. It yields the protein CASSRSGSSYNEQFF. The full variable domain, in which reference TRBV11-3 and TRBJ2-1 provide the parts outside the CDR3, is EAGVVQSPRYKIIEKKQPVAFWCNPISGHNTLYWYLQNLGQGPELLIRYENEEAVDDSQLPKDRFSAERLKGVDSTLKIQPAELGDSAVYLCASSRSGSSYNEQFFGPGTRLTVL.

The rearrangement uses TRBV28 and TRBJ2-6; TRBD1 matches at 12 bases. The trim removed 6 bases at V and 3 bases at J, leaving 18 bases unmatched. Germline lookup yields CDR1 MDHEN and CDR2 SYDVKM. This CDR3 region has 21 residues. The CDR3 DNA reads TGTGCCAGCAGCTATCTCGTCCCGGGACAGGGGGCGGTCGTTGGGGCCAACGTCCTGACTTTC. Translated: CASSYLVPGQGAVVGANVLTF.

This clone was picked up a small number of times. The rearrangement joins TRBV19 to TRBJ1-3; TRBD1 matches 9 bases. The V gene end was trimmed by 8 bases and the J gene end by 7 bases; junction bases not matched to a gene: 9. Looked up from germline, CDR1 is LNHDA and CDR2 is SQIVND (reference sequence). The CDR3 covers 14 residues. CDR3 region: CASCRTGERNTIYF. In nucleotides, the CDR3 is TGTGCCAGTTGCCGGACAGGGGAAAGGAACACCATATATTTT.

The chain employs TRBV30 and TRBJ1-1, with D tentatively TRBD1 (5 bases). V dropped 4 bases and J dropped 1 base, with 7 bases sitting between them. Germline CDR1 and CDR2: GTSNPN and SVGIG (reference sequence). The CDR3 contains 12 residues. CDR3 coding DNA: TGTGCCTGGACCAGGGAGAACACTGAAGCTTTCTTT. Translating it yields CAWTRENTEAFF.

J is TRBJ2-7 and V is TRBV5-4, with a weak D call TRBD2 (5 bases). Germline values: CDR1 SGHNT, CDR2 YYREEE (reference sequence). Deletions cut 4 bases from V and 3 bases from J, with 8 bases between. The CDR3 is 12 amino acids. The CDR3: CASSRTSYEQYF. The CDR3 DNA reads TGTGCCAGCAGCCGCACTAGCTACGAGCAGTACTTC.

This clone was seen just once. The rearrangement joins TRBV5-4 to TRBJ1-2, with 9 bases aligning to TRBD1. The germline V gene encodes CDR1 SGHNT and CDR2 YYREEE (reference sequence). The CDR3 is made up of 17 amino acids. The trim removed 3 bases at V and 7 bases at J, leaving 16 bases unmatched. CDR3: CASSWGPGQGPLGGYTF. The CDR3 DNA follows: TGTGCCAGCAGCTGGGGTCCGGGACAGGGTCCCCTAGGTGGCTACACCTTC. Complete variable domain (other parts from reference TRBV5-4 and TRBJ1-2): ETGVTQSPTHLIKTRGQQVTLRCSSQSGHNTVSWYQQALGQGPQFIFQYYREEENGRGNFPPRFSGLQFPNYSSELNVNALELDDSALYLCASSWGPGQGPLGGYTFGSGTRLTVV.

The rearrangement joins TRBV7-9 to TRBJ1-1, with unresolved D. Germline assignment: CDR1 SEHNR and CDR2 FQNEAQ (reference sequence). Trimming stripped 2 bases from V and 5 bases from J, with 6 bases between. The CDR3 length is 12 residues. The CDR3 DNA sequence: TGTGCCAGCAGCTTATTGAGGACTGAAGCTTTCTTT. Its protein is CASSLLRTEAFF.

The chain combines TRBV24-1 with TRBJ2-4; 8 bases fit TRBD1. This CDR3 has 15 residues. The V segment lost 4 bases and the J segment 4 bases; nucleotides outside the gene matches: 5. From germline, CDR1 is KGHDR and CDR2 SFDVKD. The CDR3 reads CATSESGGEKNIQYF. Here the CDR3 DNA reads TGTGCCACCAGTGAATCAGGGGGCGAGAAAAACATTCAGTACTTC.

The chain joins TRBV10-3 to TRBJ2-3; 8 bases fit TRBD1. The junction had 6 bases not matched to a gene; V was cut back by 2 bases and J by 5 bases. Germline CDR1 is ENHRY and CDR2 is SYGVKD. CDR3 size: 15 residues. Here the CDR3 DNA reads TGTGCCATCAGTGAGGCAGGGGGCAAGGGAGATACGCAGTATTTT. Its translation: CAISEAGGKGDTQYF.

The CDR3 reads CASSFRGNNSPLHF. The CDR3, as DNA: TGTGCCAGCAGCTTCAGGGGGAATAATTCACCCCTCCACTTT. V and J are TRBV3-1 (or the pseudogene TRBV3-2) and TRBJ1-6; 7 nucleotides agree with TRBD1. CDR1 is LGHDT, CDR2 YNNKEL, per germline (reference sequence). V trimming: 5 bases; J trimming: 5 bases; junction bases outside the gene matches: 3. This CDR3 has 14 residues.

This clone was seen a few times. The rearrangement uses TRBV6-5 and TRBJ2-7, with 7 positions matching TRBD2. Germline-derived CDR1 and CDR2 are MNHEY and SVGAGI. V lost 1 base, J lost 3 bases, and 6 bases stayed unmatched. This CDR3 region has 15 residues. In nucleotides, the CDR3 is TGTGCCAGCAGTTACTTCGGCGGGACTAACTACGAGCAGTACTTC. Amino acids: CASSYFGGTNYEQYF.

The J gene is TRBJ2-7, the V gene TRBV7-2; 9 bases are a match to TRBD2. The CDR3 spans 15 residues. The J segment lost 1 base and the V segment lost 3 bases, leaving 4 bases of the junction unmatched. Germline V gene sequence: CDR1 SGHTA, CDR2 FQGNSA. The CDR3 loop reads CASSFTSGLSYEQYF. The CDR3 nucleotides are TGTGCCAGCAGCTTCACTAGCGGGCTTTCCTACGAGCAGTACTTC.

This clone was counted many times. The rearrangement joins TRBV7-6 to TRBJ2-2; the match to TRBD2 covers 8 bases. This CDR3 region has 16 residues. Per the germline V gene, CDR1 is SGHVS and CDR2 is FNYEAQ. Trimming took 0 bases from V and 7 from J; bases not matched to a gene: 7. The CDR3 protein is CASSLAPGGAGGELFF. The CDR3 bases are TGTGCCAGCAGCTTAGCCCCGGGAGGGGCAGGCGGGGAGCTGTTTTTT.

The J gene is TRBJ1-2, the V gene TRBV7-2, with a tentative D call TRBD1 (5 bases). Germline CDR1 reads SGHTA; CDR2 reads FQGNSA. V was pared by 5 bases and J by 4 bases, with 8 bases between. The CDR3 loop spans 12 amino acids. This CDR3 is CASSPDSYGYTF. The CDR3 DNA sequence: TGTGCCAGCAGCCCTGACAGCTATGGCTACACCTTC.

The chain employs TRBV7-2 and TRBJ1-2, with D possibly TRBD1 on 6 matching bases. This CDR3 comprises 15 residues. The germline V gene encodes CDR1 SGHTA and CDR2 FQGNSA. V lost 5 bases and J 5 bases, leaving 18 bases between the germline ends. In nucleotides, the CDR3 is TGTGCCAGCAGCCAAATCCTAGGGGGTGGATATGGCTACACCTTC. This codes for CASSQILGGGYGYTF.

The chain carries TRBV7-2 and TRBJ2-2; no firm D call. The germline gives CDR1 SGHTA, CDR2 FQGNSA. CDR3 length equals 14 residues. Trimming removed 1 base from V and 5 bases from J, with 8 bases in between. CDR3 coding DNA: TGTGCCAGCAGCTTAGTTTGGCTTACCGGGGAGCTGTTTTTT. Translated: CASSLVWLTGELFF.

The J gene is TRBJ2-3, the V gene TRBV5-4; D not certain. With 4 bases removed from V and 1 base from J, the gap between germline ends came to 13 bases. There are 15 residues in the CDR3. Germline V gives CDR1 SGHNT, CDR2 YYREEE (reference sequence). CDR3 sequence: CASSQTAQGTDTQYF. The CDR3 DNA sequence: TGTGCCAGCAGCCAGACGGCTCAGGGCACAGATACGCAGTATTTT.

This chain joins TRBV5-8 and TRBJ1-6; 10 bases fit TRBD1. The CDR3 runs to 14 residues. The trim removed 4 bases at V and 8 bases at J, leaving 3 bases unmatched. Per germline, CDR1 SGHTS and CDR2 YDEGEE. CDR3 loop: CASSPGQGDSPLHF. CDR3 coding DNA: TGTGCCAGCAGCCCCGGACAGGGGGATTCACCCCTCCACTTT. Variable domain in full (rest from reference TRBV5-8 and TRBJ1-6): EAGVTQSPTHLIKTRGQQATLRCSPISGHTSVYWYQQALGLGLQFLLWYDEGEERNRGNFPPRFSGRQFPNYSSELNVNALELEDSALYLCASSPGQGDSPLHFGNGTRLTVT.

The CDR3 sequence: CASSLGPGQYNEQFF. CDR3 sequence (DNA): TGTGCCAGCAGCTTAGGACCGGGACAGTACAATGAGCAGTTCTTC. This chain uses TRBV7-2 with TRBJ2-1; 7 positions agree with TRBD1. With 1 base clipped from V and 4 bases from J, the junction kept 4 bases outside the gene matches. The CDR3 is 15 amino acids. Germline V gives CDR1 SGHTA, CDR2 FQGNSA.

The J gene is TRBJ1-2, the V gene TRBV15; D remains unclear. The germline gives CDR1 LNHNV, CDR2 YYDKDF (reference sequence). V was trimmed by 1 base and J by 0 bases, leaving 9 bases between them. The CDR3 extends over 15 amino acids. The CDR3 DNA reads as TGTGCCACCAGCAGAGGACGGACTACTAACTATGGCTACACCTTC. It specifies CATSRGRTTNYGYTF.

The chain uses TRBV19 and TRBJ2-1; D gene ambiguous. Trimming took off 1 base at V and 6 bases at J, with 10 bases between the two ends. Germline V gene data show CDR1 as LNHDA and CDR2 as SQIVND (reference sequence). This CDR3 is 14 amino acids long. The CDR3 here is CASSIGGLVNEQFF. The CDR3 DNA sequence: TGTGCCAGTAGTATAGGAGGTTTAGTCAATGAGCAGTTCTTC.

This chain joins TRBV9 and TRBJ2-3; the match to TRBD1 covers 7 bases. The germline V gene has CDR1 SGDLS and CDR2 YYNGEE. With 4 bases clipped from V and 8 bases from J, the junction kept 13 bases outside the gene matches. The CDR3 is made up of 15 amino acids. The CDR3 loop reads CASSPRASPGGTQYF. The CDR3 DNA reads TGTGCCAGCAGCCCCCGGGCATCACCAGGGGGTACGCAGTATTTT.

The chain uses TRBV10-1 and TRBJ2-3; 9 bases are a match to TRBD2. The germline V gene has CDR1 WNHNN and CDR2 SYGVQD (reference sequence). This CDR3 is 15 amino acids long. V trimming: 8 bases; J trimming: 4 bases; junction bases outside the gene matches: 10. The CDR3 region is CASPRCGRGPDTQYF. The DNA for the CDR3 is TGCGCCAGCCCCAGGTGCGGGAGGGGTCCAGATACGCAGTATTTT.

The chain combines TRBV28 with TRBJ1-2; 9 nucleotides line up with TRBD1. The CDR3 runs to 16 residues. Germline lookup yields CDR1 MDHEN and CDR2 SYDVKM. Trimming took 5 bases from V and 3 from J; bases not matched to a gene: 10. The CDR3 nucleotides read TGTGCCAGCAGTAGCGCCGGGACAGGGTCACACTATGGCTACACCTTC. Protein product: CASSSAGTGSHYGYTF.

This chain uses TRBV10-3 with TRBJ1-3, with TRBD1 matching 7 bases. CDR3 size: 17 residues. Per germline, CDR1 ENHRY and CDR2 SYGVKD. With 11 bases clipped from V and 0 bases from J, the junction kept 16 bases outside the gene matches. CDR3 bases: TGTGCCTCCCGGGCCCAGGGGGTTAGAGGCTCTGGAAACACCATATATTTT. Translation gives CASRAQGVRGSGNTIYF.

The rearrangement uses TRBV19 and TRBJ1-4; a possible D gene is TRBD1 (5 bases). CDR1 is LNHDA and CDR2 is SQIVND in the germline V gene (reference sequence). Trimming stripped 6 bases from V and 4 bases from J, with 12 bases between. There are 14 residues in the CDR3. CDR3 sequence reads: CASRPQGGNEKLFF. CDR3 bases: TGTGCCAGTAGACCGCAGGGTGGTAATGAAAAACTGTTTTTT.

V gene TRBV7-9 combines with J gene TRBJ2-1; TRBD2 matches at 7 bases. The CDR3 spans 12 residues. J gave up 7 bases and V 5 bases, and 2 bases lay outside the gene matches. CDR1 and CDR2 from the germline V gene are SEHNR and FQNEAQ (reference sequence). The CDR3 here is CASSASGNEQFF. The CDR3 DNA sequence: TGTGCCAGCAGCGCTAGCGGAAATGAGCAGTTCTTC.

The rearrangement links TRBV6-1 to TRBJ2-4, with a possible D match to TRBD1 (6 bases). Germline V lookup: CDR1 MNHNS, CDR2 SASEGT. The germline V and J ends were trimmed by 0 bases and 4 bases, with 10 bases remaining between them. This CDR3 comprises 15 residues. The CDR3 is CASSEAGTRKNIQYF. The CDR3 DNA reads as TGTGCCAGCAGTGAAGCCGGGACACGAAAAAACATTCAGTACTTC.

This chain's CDR3 is CASSQEPGGYEQYF. The CDR3 nucleotides are TGTGCCAGCAGCCAAGAGCCAGGAGGCTACGAGCAGTACTTC. The rearrangement uses TRBV3-1 (or the pseudogene TRBV3-2) and TRBJ2-7; D is possibly TRBD2 (5 bases). CDR3 size: 14 residues. Trimming cost V 0 bases and J 3 bases, with 9 bases left between them. Germline V gene lookup returns CDR1 LGHDT and CDR2 YNNKEL (reference sequence).